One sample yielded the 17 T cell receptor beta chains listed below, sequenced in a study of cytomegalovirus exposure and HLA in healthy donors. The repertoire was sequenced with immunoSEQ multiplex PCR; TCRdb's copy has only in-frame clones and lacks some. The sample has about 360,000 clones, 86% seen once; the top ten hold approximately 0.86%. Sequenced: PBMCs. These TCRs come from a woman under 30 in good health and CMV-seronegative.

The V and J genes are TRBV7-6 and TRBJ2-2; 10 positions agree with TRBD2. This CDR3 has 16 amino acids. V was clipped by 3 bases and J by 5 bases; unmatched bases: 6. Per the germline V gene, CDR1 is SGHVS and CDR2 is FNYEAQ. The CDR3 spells CASSLATSGTTGELFF. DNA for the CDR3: TGTGCCAGCAGCTTGGCTACTAGCGGGACAACCGGGGAGCTGTTTTTT.

CDR3: CASSSAGTGTDNEQFF. The CDR3 DNA reads as TGTGCCAGCAGTTCAGCCGGGACAGGGACAGACAATGAGCAGTTCTTC. J is TRBJ2-1 and V is TRBV28; TRBD1 agrees at 9 bases. Losses at the gene ends were 4 bases for V and 5 bases for J; bases not matched to a gene: 9. This CDR3 contains 16 residues. The V gene's germline CDR1 is MDHEN and CDR2 SYDVKM.

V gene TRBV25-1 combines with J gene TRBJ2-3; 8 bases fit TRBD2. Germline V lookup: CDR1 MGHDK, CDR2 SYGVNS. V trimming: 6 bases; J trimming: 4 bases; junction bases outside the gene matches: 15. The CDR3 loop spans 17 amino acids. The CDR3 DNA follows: TGTGCCAGCAGCCCCCCACCCAGCGGGAGTGCCCCAGATACGCAGTATTTT. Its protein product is CASSPPPSGSAPDTQYF.

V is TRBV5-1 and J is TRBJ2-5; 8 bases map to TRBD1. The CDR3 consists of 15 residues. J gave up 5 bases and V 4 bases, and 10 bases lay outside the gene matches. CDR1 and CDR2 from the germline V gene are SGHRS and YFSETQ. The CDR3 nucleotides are TGCGCCAGCAGCGACCTAGGACAGGGAAGGGAGACCCAGTACTTC. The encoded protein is CASSDLGQGRETQYF.

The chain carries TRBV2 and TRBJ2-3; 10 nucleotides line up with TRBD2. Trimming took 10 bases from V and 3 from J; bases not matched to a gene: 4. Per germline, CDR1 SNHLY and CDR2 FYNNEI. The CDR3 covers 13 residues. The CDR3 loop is CATEREGTDTQYF. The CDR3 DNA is TGTGCCACCGAGCGGGAGGGTACAGATACGCAGTATTTT.

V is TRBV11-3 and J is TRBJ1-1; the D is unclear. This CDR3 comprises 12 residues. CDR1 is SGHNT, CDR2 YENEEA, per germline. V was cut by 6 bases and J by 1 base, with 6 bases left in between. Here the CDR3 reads CASSSGNTEAFF. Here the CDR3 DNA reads TGTGCCAGCAGTTCAGGGAACACTGAAGCTTTCTTT.

This CDR3 is CASSQEGTGTLEQYF. CDR3 nucleotides: TGCGCCAGCAGCCAAGAGGGGACAGGGACGTTGGAGCAGTACTTC. The chain joins TRBV4-1 to TRBJ2-7; 9 bases line up with TRBD1. There are 15 residues in the CDR3. From germline, CDR1 is MGHRA and CDR2 YSYEKL. V was clipped by 0 bases and J by 7 bases; unmatched bases: 7.

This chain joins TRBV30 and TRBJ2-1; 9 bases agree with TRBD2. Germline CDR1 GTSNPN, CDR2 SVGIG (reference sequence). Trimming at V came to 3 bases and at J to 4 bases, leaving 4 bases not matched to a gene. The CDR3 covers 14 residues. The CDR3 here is CAWSTSGPYNEQFF. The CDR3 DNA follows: TGTGCCTGGAGCACTAGCGGGCCTTACAATGAGCAGTTCTTC.

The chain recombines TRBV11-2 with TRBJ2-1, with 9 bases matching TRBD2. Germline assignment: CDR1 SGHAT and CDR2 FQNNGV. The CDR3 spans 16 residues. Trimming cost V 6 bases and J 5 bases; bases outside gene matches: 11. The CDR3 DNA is TGTGCCAGCAGATCCATTAGCGGGGGACCCCACAATGAGCAGTTCTTC. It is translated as CASRSISGGPHNEQFF.

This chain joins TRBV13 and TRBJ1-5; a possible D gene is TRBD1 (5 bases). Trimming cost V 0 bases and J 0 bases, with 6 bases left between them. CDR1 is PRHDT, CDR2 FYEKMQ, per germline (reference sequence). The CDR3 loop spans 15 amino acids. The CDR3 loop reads CASSLGRVSNQPQHF. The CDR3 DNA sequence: TGTGCCAGCAGCTTAGGCAGGGTTAGCAATCAGCCCCAGCATTTT.

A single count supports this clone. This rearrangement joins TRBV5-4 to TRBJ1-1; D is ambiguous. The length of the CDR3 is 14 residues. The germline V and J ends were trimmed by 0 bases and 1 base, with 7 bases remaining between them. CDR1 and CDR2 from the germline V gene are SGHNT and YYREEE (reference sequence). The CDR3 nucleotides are TGTGCCAGCAGCTTGGAGTCAGGGAACACTGAAGCTTTCTTT. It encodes CASSLESGNTEAFF.

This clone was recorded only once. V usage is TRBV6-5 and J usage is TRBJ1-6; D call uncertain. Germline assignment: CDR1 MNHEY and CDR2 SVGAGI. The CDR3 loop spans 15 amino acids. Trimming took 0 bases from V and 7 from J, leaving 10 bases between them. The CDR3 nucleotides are TGTGCCAGCAGTTACTCGGGCAGGAGGAATTCACCCCTCCACTTT. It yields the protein CASSYSGRRNSPLHF.

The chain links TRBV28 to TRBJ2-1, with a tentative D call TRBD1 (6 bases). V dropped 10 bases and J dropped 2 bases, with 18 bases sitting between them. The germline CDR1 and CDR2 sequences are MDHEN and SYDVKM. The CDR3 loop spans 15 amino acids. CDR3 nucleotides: TGTGCCACCAGGCAGGGGAGAGTAACCTACAATGAGCAGTTCTTC. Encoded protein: CATRQGRVTYNEQFF.

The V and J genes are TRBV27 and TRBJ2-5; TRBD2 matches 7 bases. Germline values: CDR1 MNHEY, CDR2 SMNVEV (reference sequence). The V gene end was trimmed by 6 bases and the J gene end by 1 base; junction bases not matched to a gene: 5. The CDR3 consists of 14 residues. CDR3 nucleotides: TGTGCCAGCAGGGGGCTAGCGGCCCAAGAGACCCAGTACTTC. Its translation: CASRGLAAQETQYF.

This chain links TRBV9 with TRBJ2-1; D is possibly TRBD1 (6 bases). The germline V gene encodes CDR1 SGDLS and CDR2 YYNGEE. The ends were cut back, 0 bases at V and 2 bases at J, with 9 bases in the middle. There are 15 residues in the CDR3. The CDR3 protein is CASSVDRDTYNEQFF. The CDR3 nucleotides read TGTGCCAGCAGCGTAGACAGGGATACCTACAATGAGCAGTTCTTC.

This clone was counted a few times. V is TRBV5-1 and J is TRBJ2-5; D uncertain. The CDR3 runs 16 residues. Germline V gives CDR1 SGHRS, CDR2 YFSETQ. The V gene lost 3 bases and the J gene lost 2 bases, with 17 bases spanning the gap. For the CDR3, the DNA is TGCGCCAGCAGCTCATTCTCGGCGGTCCAGCAAGAGACCCAGTACTTC. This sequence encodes CASSSFSAVQQETQYF.

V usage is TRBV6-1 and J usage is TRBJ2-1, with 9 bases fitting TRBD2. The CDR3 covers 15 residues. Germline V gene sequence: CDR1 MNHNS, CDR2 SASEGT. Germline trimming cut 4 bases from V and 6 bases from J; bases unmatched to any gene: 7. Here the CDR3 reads CASSVDRTSANEQFF. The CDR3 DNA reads TGTGCCAGCAGTGTAGATAGGACTAGCGCCAATGAGCAGTTCTTC.